The 11 T cell receptor beta chains given below trace back to one sample, sequenced in a study of regulatory T cells in long-lasting Graves disease. Time point meaning: newly diagnosed GD, antithyroid drugs for less than 3 months. PBMC-derived RNA was used for the TCR library. Arm-PCR of CDR3 regions and iRepertoire HTBI primers were the basis on which TCR beta libraries were built. From the multiplex PCR reads, TCRdb called clonotypes with MiXCR, one entry per CDR3 protein. The repertoire holds about 240,000 distinct CDR3 sequences, with around 20% as singletons. The sequences come from peripheral blood mononuclear cells (PBMCs), collected at new diagnosis, from a patient treated with antithyroid drugs. These receptors originate from a female donor with Graves disease.

This clonotype was picked up many times. This chain joins TRBV6-5 and TRBJ1-6, with TRBD1 matching over 7 bases. Losses at the gene ends were 3 bases for V and 5 bases for J; bases not matched to a gene: 4. The CDR3 consists of 15 residues. Germline assignment: CDR1 MNHEY and CDR2 SVGAGI. CDR3 protein: CASSYSTGNNSPLHF. The DNA for the CDR3 is TGTGCCAGCAGTTATTCGACAGGGAATAATTCACCCCTCCACTTT.

The chain links TRBV6-1 to TRBJ1-2; D unresolved. This CDR3 spans 13 amino acids. Germline-derived CDR1 and CDR2 are MNHNS and SASEGT. Deletions cut 7 bases from V and 4 bases from J, with 13 bases between. The DNA for the CDR3 is TGTGCCAGCATCCAACCCTCGGGCTATGGCTACACCTTC. This translates into CASIQPSGYGYTF.

V is TRBV3-1 and J is TRBJ2-1; no clear D gene. The V and J ends lost 4 bases and 3 bases respectively, with 13 bases between them. This CDR3 is 15 amino acids long. Germline V lookup: CDR1 LGHDT, CDR2 YNNKEL (reference sequence). CDR3 residues: CASSLCPTNYNEQFF. The CDR3 DNA sequence: TGTGCCAGCAGCCTTTGTCCTACTAACTACAATGAGCAGTTCTTC.

In regard to this clonotype: This could be a read error, since a much larger clone is one nucleotide away. This chain connects TRBV20-1 to TRBJ2-7; D is unclear. This CDR3 contains 14 residues. In germline, CDR1 is DFQATT, CDR2 SNEGSKA (reference sequence). CDR3 nucleotide sequence: TGCAGTGCTAGACCCCCGGGTCTATCCTACGAGCAGCACTTC. This encodes CSARPPGLSYEQHF.

This clonotype has a count of ten or more. V usage is TRBV20-1 and J usage is TRBJ2-7; D might be TRBD1 or TRBD2, each matching 5 bases. CDR1 is DFQATT, CDR2 SNEGSKA, per germline (reference sequence). V was pared by 6 bases and J by 0 bases, with 18 bases between. CDR3 length: 15 residues. The CDR3 nucleotides read TGCAGTGCCCAAGGCATGGGGACGGACTCCTACGAGCAGTACTTC. It encodes CSAQGMGTDSYEQYF.

The sample holds many counts of this clonotype. The J gene is TRBJ2-2, the V gene TRBV6-1; D not certain. Trimming removed 6 bases from V and 1 base from J, with 12 bases in between. CDR3 length: 15 residues. Germline loops: CDR1 MNHNS, CDR2 SASEGT. DNA of the CDR3: TGTGCCAGCAGCAGCGTGGTAGGGAACACCGGGGAGCTGTTTTTT. Amino acids: CASSSVVGNTGELFF.

This clonotype was observed many times. V gene TRBV7-6 combines with J gene TRBJ2-3, with D perhaps TRBD1 (6 bases). This CDR3 is built from 15 residues. V was trimmed by 2 bases and J by 2 bases, leaving 11 bases between them. CDR1 SGHVS and CDR2 FNYEAQ come from the germline V gene. The CDR3: CASSLNGQYTDTQYF. Here the CDR3 DNA reads TGTGCCAGCAGCTTAAACGGACAGTACACAGATACGCAGTATTTT.

This clonotype was detected only a few times. V and J are TRBV6-4 and TRBJ1-1; D is uncertain. Trimming cost V 6 bases and J 0 bases, with 11 bases left between them. The V gene's germline CDR1 is MRHNA and CDR2 SNTAGT. The CDR3 spans 14 residues. This CDR3 reads CASRFRSMNTEAFF. CDR3 bases: TGTGCCAGCAGATTCCGCAGCATGAACACTGAAGCTTTCTTT.

On this clonotype: A much bigger clone sits one base away, suggesting this may be a read error. This chain uses TRBV3-1 with TRBJ2-7; no firm D call. Germline V lookup: CDR1 LGHDT, CDR2 YNNKEL (reference sequence). The CDR3 is 13 residues long. The CDR3 loop reads CASGQVESGEQYF. DNA of the CDR3: TGTGCCAGCGGCCAAGTTGAGAGTGGCGAGCAGTACTTC.

The chain links TRBV28 to TRBJ2-1, with 11 positions matching TRBD2. V was pared by 5 bases and J by 10 bases, with 13 bases of the junction left unmatched. The length of the CDR3 is 16 residues. CDR1 is MDHEN, CDR2 SYDVKM, per germline. CDR3: CASSALDSGRAGEQFF. The CDR3 DNA reads as TGTGCCAGCAGTGCGCTAGATAGCGGGAGGGCCGGGGAGCAGTTCTTC.

The rearrangement uses TRBV6-1 and TRBJ2-7; 11 bases align to TRBD1. J lost 3 bases, V lost 6 bases, and 4 bases had no gene match. The germline V gene has CDR1 MNHNS and CDR2 SASEGT. The CDR3 totals 14 residues. The CDR3 region has the DNA TGTGCCAGCAGCCGGGACAGGGGGAACTACGAGCAGTACTTC. The encoded protein is CASSRDRGNYEQYF.